The clone carrying this T cell receptor beta chain came up a few times. Its antigen is still unknown. These data originate in a study of beta chain features in type 1 diabetes. Across the study: Age, gender and cell yields were alike across patients and healthy donors.

Over 95% purity was reached by all sorted populations. The CDR3 contains 12 residues. The V and J ends lost 4 bases and 8 bases respectively, with 13 bases between them. Germline V CDR1 and CDR2: SQVTM, ANQGSEA. Study-level findings and limits: There was a moderate but significant shortening of TCRB CDR3s in all four CD4+ subsets of Type 1 diabetes patients. For type 1 diabetes patients, VDJ junctions showed fewer insertions and more deletions.

All of the isolated RNA was reverse transcribed, so expressed TCRB transcripts were sequenced. Clones were read by immunoSEQ multiplex PCR, and TCRdb kept only the in-frame ones, dropping some. The table has under 350,000 clones, around 24% seen once. V and J are TRBV29-1 and TRBJ2-3, with no clear D. The sequencing input was naive CD4+ T cells from blood. The receptor was derived from a woman in her twenties or thirties with type 1 diabetes. Written as DNA, the CDR3 is TGCAGCGTTGGAGTACCCCCCGGTACGCAGTATTTT. This gives the protein CSVGVPPGTQYF.